This TCR beta chain was captured by sequencing in a study of control samples from healthy donors and cancer patients. The data were produced by immunoSEQ multiplex PCR, yet TCRdb's version contains in-frame clones alone and is incomplete. Seen here are roughly 120,000 clones, more than 75% observed once, and the top ten hold less than 4%. The ends were cut back, 0 bases at V and 1 base at J, with 6 bases in the middle. This CDR3 contains 14 residues. Germline CDR1 is GTSNPN and CDR2 is SVGIG (reference sequence). The sequence was collected from a woman aged 60 to 75 with lung cancer. This sequence joins TRBV30 and TRBJ2-2; no definite D call. Sample: PBMCs. For the CDR3, the DNA is TGTGCCTGGAGTGTACGCGAGAACACCGGGGAGCTGTTTTTT. Translating it yields CAWSVRENTGELFF.